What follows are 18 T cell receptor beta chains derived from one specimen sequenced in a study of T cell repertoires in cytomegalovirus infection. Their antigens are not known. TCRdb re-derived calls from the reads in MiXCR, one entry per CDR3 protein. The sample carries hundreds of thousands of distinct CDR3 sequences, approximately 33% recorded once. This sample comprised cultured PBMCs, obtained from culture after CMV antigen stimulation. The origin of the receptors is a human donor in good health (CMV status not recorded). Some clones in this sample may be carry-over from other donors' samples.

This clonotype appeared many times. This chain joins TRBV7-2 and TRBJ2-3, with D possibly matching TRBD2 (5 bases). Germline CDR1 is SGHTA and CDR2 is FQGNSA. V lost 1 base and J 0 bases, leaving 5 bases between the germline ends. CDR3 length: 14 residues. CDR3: CASSLGTSTDTQYF. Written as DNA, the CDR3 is TGTGCCAGCAGCTTAGGGACTAGCACAGATACGCAGTATTTT.

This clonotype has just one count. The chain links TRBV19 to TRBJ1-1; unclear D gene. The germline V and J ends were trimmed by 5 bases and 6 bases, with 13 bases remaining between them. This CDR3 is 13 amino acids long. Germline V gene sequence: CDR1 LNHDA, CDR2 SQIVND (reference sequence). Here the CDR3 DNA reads TGTGCCAGTAGTCCATCAGCTGGCGCTGAAGCTTTCTTT. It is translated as CASSPSAGAEAFF.

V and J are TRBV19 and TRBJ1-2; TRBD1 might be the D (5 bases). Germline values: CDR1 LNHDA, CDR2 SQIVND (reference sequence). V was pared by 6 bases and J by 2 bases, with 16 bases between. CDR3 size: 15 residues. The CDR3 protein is CASSNAGGANYGYTF. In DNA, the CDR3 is TGTGCCAGTAGCAACGCCGGGGGTGCCAACTATGGCTACACCTTC. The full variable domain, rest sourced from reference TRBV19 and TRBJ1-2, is DGGITQSPKYLFRKEGQNVTLSCEQNLNHDAMYWYRQDPGQGLRLIYYSQIVNDFQKGDIAEGYSVSREKKESFPLTVTSAQKNPTAFYLCASSNAGGANYGYTFGSGTRLTVV.

As DNA, the CDR3 is TGTGCCAGCAGCCCCAATCAGGGGGAGAACACTGAAGCTTTCTTT. Translation gives CASSPNQGENTEAFF. The chain joins TRBV7-6 to TRBJ1-1; the match to TRBD1 covers 7 bases. V was clipped by 5 bases and J by 1 base; unmatched bases: 7. From germline, CDR1 is SGHVS and CDR2 FNYEAQ. The CDR3 has 15 residues.

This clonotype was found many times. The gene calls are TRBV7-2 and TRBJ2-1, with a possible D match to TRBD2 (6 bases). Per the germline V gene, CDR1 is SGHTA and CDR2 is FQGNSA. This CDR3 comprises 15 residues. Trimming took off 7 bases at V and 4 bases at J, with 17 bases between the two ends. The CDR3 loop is CASTSERAQYNEQFF. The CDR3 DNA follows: TGTGCCAGCACTTCAGAGCGGGCGCAATACAATGAGCAGTTCTTC. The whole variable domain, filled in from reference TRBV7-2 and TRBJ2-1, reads GAGVSQSPSNKVTEKGKDVELRCDPISGHTALYWYRQSLGQGLEFLIYFQGNSAPDKSGLPSDRFSAERTGGSVSTLTIQRTQQEDSAVYLCASTSERAQYNEQFFGPGTRLTVL.

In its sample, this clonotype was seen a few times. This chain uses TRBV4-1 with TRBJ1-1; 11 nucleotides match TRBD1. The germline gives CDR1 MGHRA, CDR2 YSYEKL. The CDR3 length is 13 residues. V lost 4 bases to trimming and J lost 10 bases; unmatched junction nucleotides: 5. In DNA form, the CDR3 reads TGCGCCAGCAGCCGAGGACAGGGGGCTCCAGCTTTCTTT. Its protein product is CASSRGQGAPAFF.

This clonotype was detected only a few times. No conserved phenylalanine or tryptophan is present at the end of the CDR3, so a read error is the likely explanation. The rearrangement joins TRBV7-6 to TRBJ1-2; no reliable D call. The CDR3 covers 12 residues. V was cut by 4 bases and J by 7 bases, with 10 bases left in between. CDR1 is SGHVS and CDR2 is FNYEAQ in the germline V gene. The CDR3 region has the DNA TGTGCCAGCAGCTCCGACCCGACTGGCTACACCATC. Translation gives CASSSDPTGYTI.

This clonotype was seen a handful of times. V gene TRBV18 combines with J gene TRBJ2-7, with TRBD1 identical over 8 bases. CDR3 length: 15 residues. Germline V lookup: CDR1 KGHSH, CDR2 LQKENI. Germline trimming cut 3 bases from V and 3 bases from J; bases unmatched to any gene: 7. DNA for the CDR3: TGTGCCAGCTCACCGGACAGGGACGGTTACTACGAGCAGTACTTC. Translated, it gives CASSPDRDGYYEQYF.

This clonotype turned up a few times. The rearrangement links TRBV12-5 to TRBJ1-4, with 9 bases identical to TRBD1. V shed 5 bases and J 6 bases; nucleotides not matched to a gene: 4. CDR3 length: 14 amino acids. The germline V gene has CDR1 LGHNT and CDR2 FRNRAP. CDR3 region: CASGTGQGYEKLFF. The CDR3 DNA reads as TGTGCTAGTGGTACCGGACAGGGGTATGAAAAACTGTTTTTT.

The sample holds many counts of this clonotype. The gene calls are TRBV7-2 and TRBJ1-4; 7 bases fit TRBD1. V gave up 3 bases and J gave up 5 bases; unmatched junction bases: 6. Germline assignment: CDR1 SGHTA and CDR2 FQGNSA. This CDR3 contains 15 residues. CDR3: CASSFRTGENEKLFF. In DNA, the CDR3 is TGTGCCAGCAGCTTTCGTACAGGGGAGAATGAAAAACTGTTTTTT.

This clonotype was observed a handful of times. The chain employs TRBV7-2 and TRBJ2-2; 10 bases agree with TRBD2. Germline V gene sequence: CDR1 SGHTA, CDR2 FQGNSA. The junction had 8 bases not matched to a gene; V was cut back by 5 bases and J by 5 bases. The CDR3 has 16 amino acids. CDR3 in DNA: TGTGCCAGCAGCACGAGCGGGGGGGCCGGGACCGGGGAGCTGTTTTTT. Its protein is CASSTSGGAGTGELFF. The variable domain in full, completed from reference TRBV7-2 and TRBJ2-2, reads GAGVSQSPSNKVTEKGKDVELRCDPISGHTALYWYRQSLGQGLEFLIYFQGNSAPDKSGLPSDRFSAERTGGSVSTLTIQRTQQEDSAVYLCASSTSGGAGTGELFFGEGSRLTVL.

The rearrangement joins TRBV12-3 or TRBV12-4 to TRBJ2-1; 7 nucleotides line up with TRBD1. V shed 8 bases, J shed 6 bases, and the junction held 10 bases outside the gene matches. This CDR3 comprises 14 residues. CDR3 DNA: TGTGCCAGCTCCACCACAGGGGTAGGCAATGAGCAGTTCTTC. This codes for CASSTTGVGNEQFF.

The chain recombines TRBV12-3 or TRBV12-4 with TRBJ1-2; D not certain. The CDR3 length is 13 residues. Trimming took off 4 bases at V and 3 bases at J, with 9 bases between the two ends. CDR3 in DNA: TGTGCCAGCAGTTCCAGGCGCCACTATGGCTACACCTTC. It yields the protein CASSSRRHYGYTF.

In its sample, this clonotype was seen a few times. This chain's CDR3 is CASSQETADNTDTQYF. The CDR3 DNA reads as TGCGCCAGCAGCCAAGAAACAGCGGACAACACAGATACGCAGTATTTT. The rearrangement uses TRBV4-1 and TRBJ2-3; D is tentatively TRBD1 or TRBD2 (5 bases each). The germline V gene has CDR1 MGHRA and CDR2 YSYEKL. The CDR3 sequence is 16 residues long. V was clipped by 0 bases and J by 2 bases, with 12 bases between them.

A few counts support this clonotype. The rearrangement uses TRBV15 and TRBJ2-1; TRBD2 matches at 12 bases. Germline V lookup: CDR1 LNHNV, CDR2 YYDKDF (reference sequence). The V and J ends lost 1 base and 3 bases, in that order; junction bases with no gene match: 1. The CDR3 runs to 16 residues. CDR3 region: CATSRGLAGVYNEQFF. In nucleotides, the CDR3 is TGTGCCACCAGCAGAGGACTAGCGGGAGTCTACAATGAGCAGTTCTTC. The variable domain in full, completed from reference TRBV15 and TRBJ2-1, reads DAMVIQNPRYQVTQFGKPVTLSCSQTLNHNVMYWYQQKSSQAPKLLFHYYDKDFNNEADTPDNFQSRRPNTSFCFLDIRSPGLGDTAMYLCATSRGLAGVYNEQFFGPGTRLTVL.

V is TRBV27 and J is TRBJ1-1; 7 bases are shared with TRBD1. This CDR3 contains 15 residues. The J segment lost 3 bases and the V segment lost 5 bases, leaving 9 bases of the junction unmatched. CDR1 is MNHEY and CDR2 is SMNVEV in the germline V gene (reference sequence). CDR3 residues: CASSTAGQWDTEAFF. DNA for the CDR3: TGTGCCAGCAGTACAGCGGGACAGTGGGACACTGAAGCTTTCTTT.

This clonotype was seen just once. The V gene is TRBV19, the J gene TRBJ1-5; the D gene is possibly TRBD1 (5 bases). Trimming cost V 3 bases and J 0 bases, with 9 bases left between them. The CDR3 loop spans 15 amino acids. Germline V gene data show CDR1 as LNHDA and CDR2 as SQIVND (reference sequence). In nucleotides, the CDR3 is TGTGCCAGTAGTATCCAGGGAACTAGCAATCAGCCCCAGCATTTT. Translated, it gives CASSIQGTSNQPQHF.

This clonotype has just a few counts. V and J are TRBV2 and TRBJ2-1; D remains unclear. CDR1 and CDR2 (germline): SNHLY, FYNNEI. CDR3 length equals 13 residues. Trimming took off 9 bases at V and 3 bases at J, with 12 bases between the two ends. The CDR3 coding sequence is TGTGCCAGTGACTGGGCTAGCTACAATGAGCAGTTCTTC. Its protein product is CASDWASYNEQFF.